This passage covers 7 T cell receptor beta chains from one sample sequenced in a study of neurological immune-mediated disorders. TCRdb itself ran the 5' RACE reads through MiXCR, one entry per CDR3 protein. This sample has around 66,000 distinct CDR3 sequences; approximately 4.6% occur once, and the top ten carry 2% to 2.5%. The sequencing input was PBMCs. These receptors originate from a woman in her 70s with multiple sclerosis.

This clonotype showed up many times. The chain carries TRBV3-1 and TRBJ2-1; unclear D gene. Germline assignment: CDR1 LGHDT and CDR2 YNNKEL (reference sequence). This CDR3 has 11 residues. Trimming cost V 1 base and J 10 bases, with 5 bases left between them. The CDR3 DNA reads TGTGCCAGCAGCCAAGTGGACGAGCAGTTCTTC. It encodes CASSQVDEQFF.

For the CDR3, the DNA is TGTGCCATCAGACTAGCGACCAGGGGTGAGGAGCAGTTCTTC. It specifies CAIRLATRGEEQFF. The chain uses TRBV10-3 and TRBJ2-1; TRBD2 might be the D (7 bases). Germline V gene sequence: CDR1 ENHRY, CDR2 SYGVKD. V lost 6 bases and J 10 bases, leaving 19 bases between the germline ends. This CDR3 is built from 14 residues.

There are many counts of this clonotype. The chain combines TRBV6-1 with TRBJ1-1, with 7 bases identical to TRBD1. CDR1 is MNHNS, CDR2 SASEGT, per germline. The CDR3 length is 13 residues. V shed 3 bases and J 5 bases; nucleotides not matched to a gene: 3. CDR3 bases: TGTGCCAGCAGTGAGACAGGGACGACTGAAGCTTTCTTT. It translates to CASSETGTTEAFF.

This clonotype was recorded at least ten times. The rearrangement joins TRBV18 to TRBJ2-4, with D possibly being TRBD1 (6 bases). Trimming cost V 1 base and J 2 bases, with 6 bases left between them. The CDR3 sequence is 14 residues long. Germline values: CDR1 KGHSH, CDR2 LQKENI. Here the CDR3 reads CASSPRGPKNIQYF. CDR3 nucleotides: TGTGCCAGCTCACCACGGGGGCCCAAAAACATTCAGTACTTC.

This clonotype turned up a few times. The chain recombines TRBV20-1 with TRBJ1-2, with D possibly matching TRBD1 (5 bases). The length of the CDR3 is 16 residues. Germline V lookup: CDR1 DFQATT, CDR2 SNEGSKA (reference sequence). V was trimmed by 3 bases and J by 7 bases, leaving 24 bases between them. The CDR3 DNA reads as TGCAGTGCTAGTTTGAATATAGGGGCCCGCGGGTTTGGCTACACCTTC. It is translated as CSASLNIGARGFGYTF.

This rearrangement joins TRBV5-1 to TRBJ2-2, with 8 bases lining up with TRBD1. Losses at the gene ends were 4 bases for V and 13 bases for J; bases not matched to a gene: 15. The CDR3 covers 15 residues. Germline V gives CDR1 SGHRS, CDR2 YFSETQ. CDR3 coding DNA: TGCGCCAGCAGCCTACCTACAGGGGGGACCGAGGGGCTGTTTTTT. It codes for CASSLPTGGTEGLFF.

This clonotype occurred many times. The chain combines TRBV5-1 with TRBJ1-1, with D perhaps TRBD1 (6 bases). Trimming took 0 bases from V and 4 from J, leaving 7 bases between them. Germline assignment: CDR1 SGHRS and CDR2 YFSETQ. This CDR3 comprises 13 residues. In nucleotides, the CDR3 is TGCGCCAGCAGCTTGGACAGGGCCACTGAAGCTTTCTTT. Its protein is CASSLDRATEAFF.